One sample yielded the 4 T cell receptor beta chains listed below, sequenced in a study of immune heterogeneity within non-small cell lung tumors. Template input, which was bulk tumor genomic DNA, totaled approximately 630 ng per sample. Several widely spaced biopsies per primary tumor were taken during surgery. Untreated, newly diagnosed non-small cell lung cancer patients underwent curative surgery. A first 10-cycle multiplex round used 32 V-gene and 13 J-gene primers on TCR beta CDR3. Via MiXCR, TCRdb re-called the multiplex PCR reads, giving one row per CDR3 protein. In the table there are approximately 15,000 distinct CDR3 sequences, approximately 26% of which are singletons. The specimen was lung tumor tissue. Every receptor here comes from a middle-aged man with non-small cell lung cancer.

By frequency in the sample, this clonotype is medium-sized. The J gene is TRBJ1-6, the V gene TRBV19; D may be TRBD1 (6 bases). V shed 0 bases and J shed 7 bases, with 7 bases lying between them. CDR1 is LNHDA and CDR2 is SQIVND in the germline V gene (reference sequence). The CDR3 has 14 residues. The CDR3 nucleotides are TGTGCCAGTAGTATAGACAGGGGCAATTCACCCCTCCACTTT. Translated, it gives CASSIDRGNSPLHF. The full variable domain, completed using reference TRBV19 and TRBJ1-6, is DGGITQSPKYLFRKEGQNVTLSCEQNLNHDAMYWYRQDPGQGLRLIYYSQIVNDFQKGDIAEGYSVSREKKESFPLTVTSAQKNPTAFYLCASSIDRGNSPLHFGNGTRLTVT.

This clonotype has at least ten counts. The chain uses TRBV29-1 and TRBJ2-1, with 8 nucleotides matching TRBD2. Germline loops: CDR1 SQVTM, CDR2 ANQGSEA. Losses at the gene ends were 0 bases for V and 4 bases for J; bases not matched to a gene: 11. The CDR3 runs to 17 residues. The CDR3 here is CSVEEGVRAGVYNEQFF. In DNA, the CDR3 is TGCAGCGTTGAAGAGGGGGTACGAGCGGGAGTGTACAATGAGCAGTTCTTC.

The table lists this clonotype with many counts. J is TRBJ1-2 and V is TRBV2, with D perhaps matching TRBD1 (5 bases). The V gene's germline CDR1 is SNHLY and CDR2 FYNNEI. V was pared by 4 bases and J by 7 bases, with 7 bases between. The CDR3 has 11 amino acids. The CDR3 here is CASSGQFGYTF. CDR3 DNA sequence: TGTGCCAGCAGTGGACAGTTTGGCTACACCTTC.

Within the sample, this clonotype is medium-sized (0.01 to 0.1%). The chain couples TRBV18 to TRBJ2-7; maybe TRBD2 (5 bases). This CDR3 is 11 amino acids long. The ends were cut back, 6 bases at V and 4 bases at J, with 7 bases in the middle. The germline CDR1 and CDR2 sequences are KGHSH and LQKENI. The CDR3 DNA follows: TGTGCCAGCTCGACGGGATACGAGCAGTACTTC. It specifies CASSTGYEQYF. The whole variable domain, remainder taken from reference TRBV18 and TRBJ2-7, is NAGVMQNPRHLVRRRGQEARLRCSPMKGHSHVYWYRQLPEEGLKFMVYLQKENIIDESGMPKERFSAEFPKEGPSILRIQQVVRGDSAAYFCASSTGYEQYFGPGTRLTVT.